This T cell receptor (beta chain) was observed in a study of cytomegalovirus exposure and HLA in healthy donors (dated by TCRdb to 2017 to 2019). About the study as a whole: According to an earlier analysis of 587 of the donors, about 180 million T cells yielded 117 million unique TCR beta sequences and less than 300 Gb of sequence data. All discovery cohort repertoires had been generated on a single sequencing platform. A later analysis re-analyzed previously published TCR beta repertoires from 500 to 700 donors and added high-resolution HLA genotyping to study TCR occurrence patterns. Rather than using new phenotypic data, the later analysis identified candidate immune exposures from TCR beta sequences and from how often those sequences occurred across donors. Because of strong linkage in the cohort, a few DR-DQ haplotypes were treated as single units for association and clustering. A separate validation cohort of over 95 different subjects was used in addition to the approximately 610-subject first cohort. The aim of the study was to test whether cataloging public T cell receptors could identify signatures of past pathogen exposure. Among roughly 400 genotyped donors of the cohort, an average of 235,054 unique TCR beta nucleotide sequences were sequenced per donor, 15% to 20% of them non-productive. Alongside the repertoire data, information on donor age, sex, ethnicity and CMV serostatus was compiled. An early release covering about 600 HLA-typed donors comprised about 320 gigabases of sequencing data and roughly 85 million unique TCR sequences. HLA typing included class I and class II loci at four-digit resolution. In an earlier analysis of a few hundred of the donors, high-throughput TCR beta sequencing was used to judge whether each TCR beta V gene segment behaved as functional or pseudogenic. Of the 350 to 450 genotyped donors, approximately 82% fell in the genetic ancestry cluster associated with self-reported Caucasian donors. The study used immunosequencing to profile the T cell repertoires of 666 subjects and linked those repertoires to cytomegalovirus serostatus. Genome-wide SNP genotypes for about 60% of the roughly 700 donors were used in a later genetic analysis, which treated that subset as a discovery cohort. The number of donors typed differed by locus, with about 629-630 for A, B, C, DRB1 and DQB1, around 500 for DQA1, approximately 580 for DPA1, and some 440 for DPB1. The study combined high-throughput TCR immunosequencing, statistical association of individual TCRs with disease status, and machine learning to predict cytomegalovirus infection status.

Library creation used the immunoSEQ multiplex PCR assay. A mixture of 60 forward primers for TCR Vbeta segments and 13 reverse primers for TCR Jbeta segments was used in the multiplex PCR. Amplification of the CDR3 region of rearranged TCR beta genes was performed with a multiplex PCR assay on genomic DNA. The Illumina HiSeq System was used to sequence the amplified TCR beta libraries as 87-base-pair reads. Under the source paper's analysis protocol: In a later analysis, tens of millions of unique TCR beta chains were counted across the roughly 610 repertoires, and roughly 10 million of these chains were shared by at least two donors. To remove PCR and sequencing errors, raw reads were error-corrected and collapsed into unique sequences using a nearest-neighbor algorithm that merged closely related sequences. To assign V, D and J gene segments, CDR3 sequences were aligned to IMGT reference sequences. For a sequence to be retained, a match of at least six nucleotides to both a V gene segment and a J gene segment was required. A rearrangement counted as productive if the CDR3 had no stop codons and remained in frame with V and J, and every other rearrangement counted as non-productive. CDR3 was defined according to IMGT convention as the region running from the second conserved V-encoded cysteine to the conserved J-encoded phenylalanine. The earlier analysis of 500 to 750 of the donors excluded any sequence lacking an unambiguous match to a single V gene segment. In an earlier analysis of about 590 of the donors, a V segment was called functional when productive rearrangements were above 56.7%, and segregating when the standard deviation between donors exceeded 5%. A statistical classification framework was built to diagnose cytomegalovirus status from the catalog of TCR beta chain sequences. In a later analysis, V and J genes were assigned by comparing TCR nucleotide sequences against IMGT/GENE-DB human TR gene sequences. In a later analysis, CDR3 sequences and most-parsimonious VDJ recombination scenarios were assigned using the TCRdist pipeline. In a later analysis, every TCR beta chain was defined by the combination of its CDR3 amino acid sequence and its V-gene family, and reads without a unique V-gene family were dropped. A later analysis removed nearly 600 highly shared, low-generation-probability nucleotide sequences to deal with suspected cross-contamination and a sequencing artifact. A later analysis calculated a clonal expansion index for each public chain from normalized within-repertoire ranks of inferred template counts. In a later analysis, generation probabilities were computed with a VDJ recombination model fitted to out-of-frame rearrangements, and the resulting probabilities were checked against IGoR. In a later analysis, TCR-TCR, TCR-HLA and TCR-CMV co-occurrence was scored with hypergeometric tests, and a repertoire-size bias correction was applied to TCR pairs. A later analysis estimated false discovery rates by permuting HLA or CMV assignments 20 times. In a later analysis, co-occurring TCRs were grouped with DBSCAN, and TCRdist sequence similarity was added when clustering was performed within HLA-allele-positive subsets. Repertoires with fewer than 30,000 or more than 120,000 public chains were left out of co-occurrence clustering, as were about 5 repertoires with anomalous nucleotide sharing. Entries here come from immuneACCESS through TCRdb and include only in-frame sequences with V and J called. Some clones fail to appear in such tables; in the studies checked, an unresolved V gene covers under half of the shortfall, and the cause of the remainder is unknown. The V and J calls and clone size come from that table; D and trimming were worked out from the DNA. This sample is represented by 90,000 to 140,000 clones; more than 60% of them were singletons. Around 2.1% of the sample goes to the ten largest clones.

The cohort consisted of 600 to 750 healthy bone marrow donors. All cohort members were sampled while nominally healthy, although unrecorded immune exposures were likely present. The donor was CMV seronegative and was included in the group of several hundred seronegative cohort members. Every donor gave a peripheral blood sample, and the peripheral blood mononuclear cells from that sample were used for TCR beta sequencing. The Qiagen DNeasy Blood Extraction Kit was used to extract genomic DNA from the blood cell samples. The CDR3 sequence holds 15 residues, the cysteine and phenylalanine included. The CDR3 DNA has 45 bases and is translated from base 1. CDR1 is given as SGHDT and CDR2 as YYEEEE, both from the germline V gene. The junction shows trimming of 1 base on V and 12 bases on J, and the gene matches do not reach 10 bases of it. Overall results and qualifications from the work: An earlier analysis of around 600 of the donors showed that most TCR beta V segments appeared in productive rearrangements either about 87% or about 30% of the time, which broadly matched IMGT annotations. The only immune exposure information available for the cohort was CMV serostatus. The classifier was reported to diagnose cytomegalovirus status with high specificity and sensitivity in both the original cohort and the validation cohort. According to the authors, the approach could potentially be generalized to other disease states and immunological phenotypes. Because the 87-base-pair reads could not distinguish some IMGT-functional V segments, including TRBV6-2 and TRBV6-3, those segments were excluded. Compared with the roughly 700-donor mean, donors in an Asian-associated ancestry cluster had fewer N-insertions in productive TCRs, according to a later genetic analysis. The sequencing pipeline was judged likely to have produced a cluster of highly shared sequence variants as a technical artifact. When HLA alleles, especially DR and DQ, strongly co-occurred, TCR associations were difficult to assign to individual alleles. Compared with equally common non-associated chains, HLA-associated TCR beta chains in a later analysis were more clonally expanded and had lower generation probabilities. The study listed 164 TCR beta chains as associated with cytomegalovirus. According to a later analysis, most CMV-associated TCR beta chains appeared to be HLA-restricted, and the HLA associations seemed to be driven largely by CMV exposure. Sequencing depth was assumed to be roughly uniform across donors in the presence/absence analyses, though that assumption may not hold. Correlated functional status among segregating V segments might be attributable to linkage disequilibrium, but an unknown experimental factor could not be ruled out. A later analysis found that TCR association rates varied across HLA loci, with DRB1 alleles showing the most associated TCRs and HLA-C alleles the fewest. A few of the identified cytomegalovirus-associated TCR beta chains were confirmed in vitro to be specific for cytomegalovirus antigens. HLA typing was unavailable for some donors at each locus, so association tests used only the typed subset. In a later analysis, 16,951 TCR beta sequences were associated with specific HLA alleles at a false discovery rate of 0.05. Most TCR sequences were observed very rarely across donors, whereas some public TCRs were present in many individuals. Several of the top co-occurrence clusters appeared to be linked to parvovirus B19, influenza, CMV and Epstein-Barr virus, according to a later analysis. An association between a missense DCLRE1C variant and V-gene and J-gene trimming of TCR beta chains was found in a later genetic analysis and replicated in an independent cohort. A further reported finding was that TCR beta sequences accurately predicted the HLA-A and HLA-B alleles for most subjects in the first cohort. Because counts were too low, about 18 rarely observed V segments, including chromosome 9 orphons, were excluded from the earlier analysis of 587 of the donors. In this cohort, only TCR beta chains were sequenced, and detectable features were limited by the absence of alpha or paired-chain data.

Comments on this clone: The specificity of this receptor is unknown. No clone much larger than this one lies a single base away; base qualities are absent.

This chain is built from TRBV5-6 and TRBJ2-7, with 13 bases aligning to TRBD2. The sequence was obtained from a man younger than 40 in good health and CMV-seronegative. Sequencing input: PBMCs. The bases are TGTGCCAGCAGCTTGTGGACTAGCGGGAGTATGAGTTGGTACTTC. Its protein reads: CASSLWTSGSMSWYF. The reference TRBV5-6 and TRBJ2-7 proteins fill in what lies around the CDR3, so the full variable domain reads DAGVTQSPTHLIKTRGQQVTLRCSPKSGHDTVSWYQQALGQGPQFIFQYYEEEERQRGNFPDRFSGHQFPNYSSELNVNALLLGDSALYLCASSLWTSGSMSWYFGPGTRLTVT.